The next 18 T cell receptor beta chains were all read from a single sample in a study of blood T cells in healthy people across ages. Then a second PCR, running about 6 to 12 cycles, was carried out with a sample-barcoded 5' primer and a J-beta primer mix. TCRdb analysed the 5' RACE reads with MiXCR anew, one entry per CDR3 protein. The table has over 1,500,000 distinct CDR3 sequences, around 40% seen once. Specimen: blood. These receptor sequences come from a human donor in good health.

The CDR3 region is CAIQRGGGPYNEQFF. The DNA for the CDR3 is TGTGCCATCCAGCGGGGGGGCGGACCCTACAATGAGCAGTTCTTC. V usage is TRBV7-2 and J usage is TRBJ2-1; the match to TRBD2 covers 10 bases. The CDR3 spans 15 residues. With V trimmed by 10 bases and J by 2 bases, 8 bases remained unmatched. Looked up from germline, CDR1 is SGHTA and CDR2 is FQGNSA.

The chain employs TRBV4-1 and TRBJ1-1; no clear D gene. V was pared by 3 bases and J by 4 bases, with 6 bases between. Germline CDR1 and CDR2: MGHRA and YSYEKL. The CDR3 is made up of 12 amino acids. CDR3 region: CASSQFGTEAFF. CDR3 nucleotides: TGCGCCAGCAGCCAGTTTGGCACTGAAGCTTTCTTT.

The chain has TRBV11-2 and TRBJ1-1; D remains unclear. This CDR3 is built from 12 residues. CDR1 SGHAT and CDR2 FQNNGV come from the germline V gene. The ends were cut back, 5 bases at V and 5 bases at J, with 9 bases in the middle. CDR3 in DNA: TGTGCCAGCAGCACATATGTGACTGAAGCTTTCTTT. Residues: CASSTYVTEAFF. The full variable domain, with the rest looked up from reference TRBV11-2 and TRBJ1-1, is EAGVAQSPRYKIIEKRQSVAFWCNPISGHATLYWYQQILGQGPKLLIQFQNNGVVDDSQLPKDRFSAERLKGVDSTLKIQPAKLEDSAVYLCASSTYVTEAFFGQGTRLTVV.

This clonotype was found a few times. Written as DNA, the CDR3 is TGTGCCAGCAGCCCACTAACAGGGGAAAAAAGCACAGATACGCAGTATTTT. This encodes CASSPLTGEKSTDTQYF. The chain carries TRBV7-6 and TRBJ2-3; the match to TRBD1 covers 7 bases. The CDR3 contains 17 residues. CDR1 is SGHVS, CDR2 FNYEAQ, per germline. After removal of 5 bases from V and 0 bases from J, the junction contained 11 bases not matched to a gene.

The chain couples TRBV6-5 to TRBJ2-1, with 9 bases lining up with TRBD2. CDR3 length: 15 amino acids. CDR1 and CDR2 (germline): MNHEY, SVGAGI. J gave up 7 bases and V 2 bases, and 6 bases lay outside the gene matches. Here the CDR3 DNA reads TGTGCCAGCAGTTACGGCGGGGGGGTAATAAATGAGCAGTTCTTC. It encodes CASSYGGGVINEQFF.

This rearrangement joins TRBV5-1 to TRBJ1-4; possibly TRBD1 for D (5 bases). Germline loops: CDR1 SGHRS, CDR2 YFSETQ. V lost 4 bases to trimming and J lost 7 bases, with 14 bases between them. The CDR3 runs to 14 residues. Here the CDR3 DNA reads TGCGCCAGCAGCCCCGAGGGTGGGGGTGAAAAACTGTTTTTT. It is translated as CASSPEGGGEKLFF.

This clonotype turned up a few times. V is TRBV30 and J is TRBJ2-5, with a possible D match to TRBD2 (5 bases). Trimming removed 0 bases at V and 11 bases at J, with 19 bases between. The CDR3 consists of 14 residues. Per the germline V gene, CDR1 is GTSNPN and CDR2 is SVGIG (reference sequence). CDR3 sequence (DNA): TGTGCCTGGAGTGTACTAGACCCTCTGAGGGAGCAGTACTTC. Its protein is CAWSVLDPLREQYF.

The genes are TRBV5-1 and TRBJ2-1, with D maybe TRBD1 (6 bases). The ends were cut back, 3 bases at V and 5 bases at J, with 15 bases in the middle. The CDR3 length is 15 residues. The germline V gene has CDR1 SGHRS and CDR2 YFSETQ. Written as DNA, the CDR3 is TGCGCCAGCAGCTATCCTCTACAGGGTCACAATGAGCAGTTCTTC. The encoded protein is CASSYPLQGHNEQFF.

As for this clonotype: A junction boundary mismatches the germline segment, possibly from a read error. V is TRBV4-1 and J is TRBJ2-7; the match to TRBD1 covers 7 bases. This CDR3 region has 15 residues. The germline V gene encodes CDR1 MGHRA and CDR2 YSYEKL. The CDR3 DNA is TGCGCCAACAGCCAACCAGGGGCAGGGGGTTACGAGCAGTACTTC. This codes for CANSQPGAGGYEQYF.

V is TRBV12-3 or TRBV12-4 and J is TRBJ1-2; D is unresolved. The CDR3 contains 15 residues. Between the trimmed V and J ends, which lost 5 bases and 7 bases, there was a span of 20 bases. CDR3 sequence reads: CASSPRGGQVRGYTF. CDR3 nucleotides: TGTGCCAGCAGTCCCCGGGGTGGGCAGGTTCGTGGCTACACCTTC.

This clonotype has only a few counts. CDR3 in DNA: TGCAGTGCTTATGAGCGGGGGGCTCTGTACAATGAGCAGTTCTTC. Its translation: CSAYERGALYNEQFF. The chain carries TRBV20-1 and TRBJ2-1; 9 bases align to TRBD2. After removal of 5 bases from V and 4 bases from J, the junction contained 9 bases not matched to a gene. The length of the CDR3 is 15 residues. Germline CDR1 is DFQATT and CDR2 is SNEGSKA (reference sequence).

This chain connects TRBV6-2 or TRBV6-3 to TRBJ2-7; D perhaps matches TRBD1 (6 bases). This CDR3 has 14 residues. Per germline, CDR1 MNHEY and CDR2 SVGEGT. The germline V and J ends were trimmed by 6 bases and 1 base, with 13 bases remaining between them. CDR3 residues: CASSQTQGSYEQYF. The CDR3 DNA reads TGTGCCAGCAGCCAAACACAGGGTTCCTACGAGCAGTACTTC.

Points on this clonotype: A read error may be the cause here, since a much bigger clone is one base away. The chain is built from TRBV28 and TRBJ2-4; D may be TRBD2 (6 bases). Trimming took off 6 bases at V and 2 bases at J, with 26 bases between the two ends. The CDR3 has 19 residues. CDR1 is MDHEN, CDR2 SYDVKM, per germline. As DNA, the CDR3 is TGTGCCAGCAGCGCAAAGTCCCGGGACTCGTATTTAACCAAAAACATTCAGTACTTC. It yields the protein CASSAKSRDSYLTKNIQYF.

This clonotype was detected a few times. The chain combines TRBV5-1 with TRBJ2-3; no definite D call. Trimming took 3 bases from V and 1 from J, leaving 6 bases between them. Per the germline V gene, CDR1 is SGHRS and CDR2 is YFSETQ. The CDR3 length is 13 residues. The chain's CDR3 is CASSSSRTDTQYF. CDR3 in DNA: TGCGCCAGCAGCTCCAGCCGCACAGATACGCAGTATTTT. The full variable domain, rest sourced from reference TRBV5-1 and TRBJ2-3, is KAGVTQTPRYLIKTRGQQVTLSCSPISGHRSVSWYQQTPGQGLQFLFEYFSETQRNKGNFPGRFSGRQFSNSRSEMNVSTLELGDSALYLCASSSSRTDTQYFGPGTRLTVL.

CDR3 region: CASSVGDLPNYGYTF. DNA of the CDR3: TGTGCCAGCAGCGTGGGGGACCTACCAAACTATGGCTACACCTTC. The gene calls are TRBV9 and TRBJ1-2, with D maybe TRBD1 (5 bases). This CDR3 is built from 15 residues. Trimming pared 2 bases from V and 2 bases from J, leaving 13 bases between. Looked up from germline, CDR1 is SGDLS and CDR2 is YYNGEE.

This clonotype was seen at least ten times. A junction end diverges from the germline sequence, so it may reflect a read error. The genes are TRBV27 and TRBJ1-2; unclear D gene. The germline gives CDR1 MNHEY, CDR2 SMNVEV (reference sequence). CDR3 length equals 13 residues. CDR3 DNA sequence: TGCGCCAGCAGCTTGCAGGAAAACTATGGCTACACCTTC. It specifies CASSLQENYGYTF.

This clonotype was detected many times. The V call is TRBV28, the J call TRBJ2-7, with D hard to call. CDR1 is MDHEN and CDR2 is SYDVKM in the germline V gene. This CDR3 region has 12 residues. The V gene lost 3 bases and the J gene lost 2 bases, with 5 bases spanning the gap. Written as DNA, the CDR3 is TGTGCCAGCAGTTTTCAGGCCTACGAGCAGTACTTC. Its translation is CASSFQAYEQYF.

This sequence joins TRBV7-6 and TRBJ2-7; the match to TRBD1 covers 11 bases. This CDR3 comprises 15 residues. The V gene's germline CDR1 is SGHVS and CDR2 FNYEAQ. The ends lost 5 bases at V and 4 bases at J; junction bases unmatched: 7. The CDR3 nucleotides are TGTGCCAGCAGCCTTCCCGGGACAGGGGGATACGAGCAGTACTTC. Translating it yields CASSLPGTGGYEQYF.